This entry features one TCR beta chain sequence. Its antigen is undetermined. The V gene's germline CDR1 is SGHAT and CDR2 FQNNGV. This CDR3 has 15 amino acids. The V end was cut by 5 bases, the J end by 0 bases, with 11 bases between. The sample comes from a study of cytomegalovirus exposure and HLA in healthy donors. Findings and limits, study-wide: Data from an earlier analysis indicated that most TCR beta V segments were productive either about 87% or about 30% of the time. The likely explanation for a cluster of highly shared sequence variants was sequencing artifact.

PCR used 60 Vbeta primers and 13 Jbeta primers. Sequenced by immunoSEQ multiplex PCR; TCRdb stores in-frame clones only, minus some. The data show about 160,000 clones, with approximately 80% seen just once and 2.2% held by the top ten. Among the donors, all were healthy bone marrow donors. The clonotype originates from a man aged 50 to 59 in good health and CMV-seropositive. Sample: PBMCs. The chain is built from TRBV11-2 and TRBJ2-1, with a weak D call TRBD1 (6 bases). CDR3 DNA: TGTGCCAGCAGCCTGGACAGTTCCTCCTACAATGAGCAGTTCTTC. This encodes CASSLDSSSYNEQFF.